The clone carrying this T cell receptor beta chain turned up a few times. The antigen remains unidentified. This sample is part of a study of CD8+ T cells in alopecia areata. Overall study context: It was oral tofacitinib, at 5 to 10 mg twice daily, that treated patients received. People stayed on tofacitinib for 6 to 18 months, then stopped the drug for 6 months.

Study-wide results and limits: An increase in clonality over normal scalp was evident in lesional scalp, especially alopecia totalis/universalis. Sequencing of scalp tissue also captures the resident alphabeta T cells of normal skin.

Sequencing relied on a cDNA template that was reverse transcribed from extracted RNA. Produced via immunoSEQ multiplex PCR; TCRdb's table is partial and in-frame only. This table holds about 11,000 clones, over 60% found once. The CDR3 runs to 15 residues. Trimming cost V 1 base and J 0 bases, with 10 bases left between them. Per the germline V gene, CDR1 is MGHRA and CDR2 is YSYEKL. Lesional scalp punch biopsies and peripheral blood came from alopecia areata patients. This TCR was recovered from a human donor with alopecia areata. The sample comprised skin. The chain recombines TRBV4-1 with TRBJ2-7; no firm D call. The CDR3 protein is CASSQAAAGSYEQYF. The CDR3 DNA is TGCGCCAGCAGCCAAGCCGCGGCAGGCTCCTACGAGCAGTACTTC.